This T cell receptor beta chain comes out of a study of T-cell reconstitution after alpha-beta-depleted transplantation in children. Study-wide results and caveats: Certain patients had high TCRbeta diversity at day 60, and it came from recipient T cells and thymic progenitors that survived. The authors attributed T-cell counts and diversity one year after transplant mostly to newly produced T cells.

In germline, CDR1 is SQVTM, CDR2 ANQGSEA. The J segment lost 1 base and the V segment lost 7 bases, leaving 1 base of the junction unmatched. The CDR3 totals 14 residues. Preparation of the TCRbeta library involved a method that used unique molecular identifiers. TCRdb re-derived calls from the PCR reads in MiXCR, one entry per CDR3 protein. The sample lists approximately 630,000 distinct CDR3 sequences; around 13% were seen once. The sample holds many counts of this clonotype. Its antigen is unknown. The receptor's source is a girl aged 2 to 9 with congenital amegakaryocytic thrombocytopenia, due to receive a stem cell transplant. The material sequenced was PBMCs, taken before TCRalphabeta/CD19-depleted stem cell transplant. This chain connects TRBV29-1 to TRBJ2-2; 12 bases map to TRBD2. CDR3 protein: CSATSGRNTGELFF. In DNA, the CDR3 is TGCAGCGCGACTAGCGGGAGGAACACCGGGGAGCTGTTTTTT.